The T cell receptor (beta chain) described here comes from a study of cytomegalovirus exposure and HLA in healthy donors. Looking at the study overall: The early release's HLA-typed donors yielded 80 million to 95 million unique TCRs. Study-level results: Among immune exposure information, only CMV serostatus was available. In a later analysis, a missense DCLRE1C variant was linked to TCR beta V- and J-gene trimming. The classifier reportedly diagnosed cytomegalovirus status with high specificity and sensitivity.

As to this clone: Its antigen is unidentified.

Both 60 Vbeta primers and 13 Jbeta primers went into the PCR. Assay: immunoSEQ multiplex PCR; the TCRdb copy retains only in-frame clones and omits some. Of roughly 99,000 clones listed, more than 70% were seen once; the top ten hold roughly 7.8%. Sequenced material: PBMCs. This TCR was sampled from a man aged 30-40 years in good health and CMV-seronegative.

The CDR3 is CASSLTSGVLDSTDTQYF. The CDR3, as DNA: TGTGCCAGTAGTTTGACTAGCGGGGTCCTCGATAGCACAGATACGCAGTATTTT. The chain couples TRBV19 to TRBJ2-3; 11 bases are shared with TRBD2. V lost 5 bases, J lost 0 bases, and 10 bases stayed unmatched. The CDR3 covers 18 residues. Germline CDR1 is LNHDA and CDR2 is SQIVND (reference sequence).